This record looks at one TCR beta chain sequence and its context. Its antigen is currently unknown. The data are from a study of CD8+CD57+ T cells in acquired aplastic anemia. Regarding the study as a whole: No significant patient-versus-control difference appeared in CD8+ Simpson's diversity. Patients and controls shared under 35 CD8+ CDR3 sequences, which appeared highly expressed in patients and within their immunodominant clones.

With 7 bases removed from V and 2 bases from J, the gap between germline ends came to 18 bases. The CDR3 totals 16 residues. Germline loops: CDR1 LNHDA, CDR2 SQIVND (reference sequence). TCR beta VDJ and CDR3 profiling used genomic DNA as template. TCRdb independently ran MiXCR on the reads; one entry per CDR3 protein. Here the sample spans under 200,000 distinct CDR3 sequences, 47% being singletons. Previously, flow cytometry had revealed CD8+CD57+ cell expansion in the patients chosen for sequencing. Receipt of therapy had not occurred in any patient by the time of blood sampling. Sequencing was done on a sample of sorted CD4+, CD8+, or CD8+CD57+ T cells (not recorded which) from PBMCs. The V gene is TRBV19, the J gene TRBJ1-5; the D gene is possibly TRBD1 (5 bases). This sequence originates from a human donor with aplastic anemia. CDR3 sequence reads: CASTREGHAGNQPQHF. Here the CDR3 DNA reads TGTGCCAGTACCCGTGAGGGGCATGCGGGCAATCAGCCCCAGCATTTT.